The TCR beta chain under discussion was sequenced for a study of Graves' ophthalmopathy and Graves' hyperthyroidism. Study details: The authors collected peripheral blood at initial diagnosis, before any treatment.

Clinical symptoms, serum thyroxine, TRAb, thyroid ultrasound and orbital computed tomography formed the basis of diagnosis. The CDR3 is 13 residues long. The germline CDR1 and CDR2 sequences are SQVTM and ANQGSEA. V gave up 4 bases and J gave up 10 bases, with 14 bases separating them. Amplifying from RNA transcripts, the study obtained TCR beta CDR3 regions. First-round RT-PCR with HTBI primers preceded a second-round multiplex PCR. TCRdb redid the calling of the multiplex PCR reads with MiXCR, one entry per CDR3 protein. The profile shows about 500,000 distinct CDR3 sequences, approximately 15% of them singletons.

This chain joins TRBV29-1 and TRBJ1-6, with D uncertain. The sequencing input was blood. The clonotype originates from a woman in her twenties or thirties with Graves' ophthalmopathy. CDR3 amino acids: CSVVSGLASPLHF. In nucleotides, the CDR3 is TGCAGCGTTGTGTCTGGGTTAGCCTCACCCCTCCACTTT.